This T cell receptor beta chain appears in the sequencing data of a study of radiotherapy plus CTLA-4 blockade in lung cancer. Study-wide background: Disease control was seen in 30% to 35% of patients, objective responses in more than 15%.

Study-level points and caveats: Some TCR clones had been derived from tumors. These clones expanded in peripheral blood after radiotherapy plus ipilimumab.

Comments on this clone: As yet, its antigen is unknown.

Per the germline V gene, CDR1 is MNHEY and CDR2 is SMNVEV (reference sequence). V trimming: 7 bases; J trimming: 7 bases; junction bases outside the gene matches: 10. The CDR3 sequence is 14 residues long. TCRdb's copy holds only in-frame clones and misses some; the assay was immunoSEQ multiplex PCR. The data contain over 14,000 clones, around 87% of them seen just once; the ten biggest clones take up approximately 14%. The chain has TRBV27 and TRBJ2-7; 10 nucleotides agree with TRBD2. The clonotype originates from a human donor with non-small cell lung cancer that progressed on radiotherapy plus ipilimumab. Some clones in this sample may be carry-over from other donors' samples. The sequenced sample was peripheral blood, obtained from a patient treated with radiotherapy plus ipilimumab. The CDR3 reads CASKSGRAVEEQYF. For the CDR3, the DNA is TGTGCCAGCAAGAGCGGGAGGGCAGTGGAGGAGCAGTACTTC.